The 26 T cell receptor beta chains in this list originate from one sample, sequenced in a study of cytomegalovirus exposure and HLA in healthy donors. Researchers ran the PCR with 60 Vbeta and 13 Jbeta primers. Here immunoSEQ multiplex PCR was the method, and the copy in TCRdb shows in-frame clones only, minus some. The table has over 120,000 clones, around 79% seen once; the top ten hold approximately 3.8%. Sequenced: PBMCs. These receptors came from a male donor in good health and CMV-seronegative.

The rearrangement uses TRBV11-1 and TRBJ2-7; D not certain. The V gene lost 5 bases and the J gene lost 5 bases, with 7 bases spanning the gap. Germline CDR1 SGHAT, CDR2 FQDESV (reference sequence). The CDR3 has 11 amino acids. CDR3 protein: CASSNIHEQYF. The CDR3 coding sequence is TGTGCCAGCAGCAACATTCACGAGCAGTACTTC.

The chain employs TRBV19 and TRBJ1-2; possible D gene TRBD1, 5 bases. Germline V gene data show CDR1 as LNHDA and CDR2 as SQIVND (reference sequence). The CDR3 spans 13 residues. The V and J ends lost 2 bases and 5 bases respectively, with 9 bases between them. The CDR3 region is CASSIMGGYGYTF. CDR3 in DNA: TGTGCCAGTAGTATAATGGGGGGATATGGCTACACCTTC.

A single count supports this clone. J is TRBJ2-7 and V is TRBV2; TRBD1 agrees at 8 bases. Looked up from germline, CDR1 is SNHLY and CDR2 is FYNNEI. The CDR3 is 11 residues long. V trimming: 10 bases; J trimming: 5 bases; junction bases outside the gene matches: 4. As DNA, the CDR3 is TGTGCCACCTCCAGGGGGCACGAGCAGTACTTC. Protein: CATSRGHEQYF.

The genes are TRBV5-6 and TRBJ1-1; 8 nucleotides line up with TRBD1. CDR1 SGHDT and CDR2 YYEEEE come from the germline V gene. The CDR3 has 12 amino acids. V gave up 0 bases and J gave up 10 bases; unmatched junction bases: 2. In DNA, the CDR3 is TGTGCCAGCAGCTTGGCGACAGGGGCAGCTTTCTTT. Translating gives CASSLATGAAFF.

The V call is TRBV5-8, the J call TRBJ1-6; D possibly corresponds to TRBD1 (6 bases). Germline lookup yields CDR1 SGHTS and CDR2 YDEGEE. Trimming stripped 0 bases from V and 0 bases from J, with 10 bases between. The CDR3 totals 17 residues. The CDR3 is CASSLVQGSSYNSPLHF. Here the CDR3 DNA reads TGTGCCAGCAGCTTGGTACAGGGAAGCTCCTATAATTCACCCCTCCACTTT.

V and J are TRBV29-1 and TRBJ2-1; 10 bases are shared with TRBD1. The CDR3 runs 15 residues. V was clipped by 6 bases and J by 3 bases; unmatched bases: 8. Germline-derived CDR1 and CDR2 are SQVTM and ANQGSEA. Written as DNA, the CDR3 is TGCAGCGTCCGGACAGGGGGTCTCCTCTACAATGAGCAGTTCTTC. It specifies CSVRTGGLLYNEQFF.

The V gene is TRBV5-1, the J gene TRBJ1-3; maybe TRBD1 (5 bases). Germline CDR1 and CDR2: SGHRS and YFSETQ. V was shortened by 4 bases and J by 2 bases, with 10 bases between the two germline ends. The CDR3 covers 14 residues. The CDR3 loop reads CASSPDNPGNTIYF. The CDR3 DNA reads TGCGCCAGCAGCCCGGACAACCCTGGAAACACCATATATTTT.

The gene calls are TRBV2 and TRBJ1-1, with D maybe TRBD1 (6 bases). The CDR3 has 18 residues. Germline CDR1 and CDR2: SNHLY and FYNNEI. Trimming shortened V by 5 bases and J by 4 bases, and 26 bases separated the two germline ends. CDR3 in DNA: TGTGCCAGCAGTCCTCCGGGGCGTCCAGGGGAAATTTTCACTGAAGCTTTCTTT. Encoded protein: CASSPPGRPGEIFTEAFF.

The chain links TRBV6-1 to TRBJ1-3, with D tentatively TRBD1 (6 bases). The CDR3 is 15 amino acids. Trimming pared 1 base from V and 9 bases from J, leaving 16 bases between. In germline, CDR1 is MNHNS, CDR2 SASEGT. CDR3 residues: CASSEDVRGPVTIYF. CDR3 sequence (DNA): TGTGCCAGCAGTGAAGATGTCAGGGGCCCAGTCACCATATATTTT.

This clone was seen a few times. The genes are TRBV4-3 and TRBJ2-1, with D possibly TRBD1 on 6 matching bases. Deletions cut 0 bases from V and 2 bases from J, with 8 bases between. CDR3 length: 15 residues. CDR1 LGHNA and CDR2 YSLEER come from the germline V gene. The CDR3 sequence: CASSQDRGTYNEQFF. CDR3 bases: TGCGCCAGCAGCCAAGATAGGGGGACCTACAATGAGCAGTTCTTC.

This clone was seen a few times. CDR3 bases: TGCGCCAGCAGCTTGGTGGACAGGAACACCGGGGAGCTGTTTTTT. It specifies CASSLVDRNTGELFF. The gene calls are TRBV5-1 and TRBJ2-2; D is perhaps TRBD1 (6 bases). The CDR3 has 15 amino acids. CDR1 is SGHRS, CDR2 YFSETQ, per germline. V gave up 0 bases and J gave up 1 base, with 7 bases separating them.

V is TRBV6-5 and J is TRBJ2-1, with 7 bases that match TRBD1. The CDR3 is made up of 14 amino acids. CDR1 and CDR2 (germline): MNHEY, SVGAGI. V trimming: 2 bases; J trimming: 9 bases; junction bases outside the gene matches: 7. CDR3 sequence reads: CASSYEGQYGEQFF. The DNA for the CDR3 is TGTGCCAGCAGTTACGAGGGACAGTATGGTGAGCAGTTCTTC.

The chain is built from TRBV19 and TRBJ1-1, with TRBD1 matching over 9 bases. Looked up from germline, CDR1 is LNHDA and CDR2 is SQIVND (reference sequence). The CDR3 runs to 15 residues. V was pared by 6 bases and J by 0 bases, with 5 bases of the junction left unmatched. The CDR3: CASRIRTGVNTEAFF. The CDR3 nucleotides are TGTGCCAGTAGAATTCGGACAGGGGTGAACACTGAAGCTTTCTTT.

V is TRBV7-3 and J is TRBJ1-1, with 10 bases aligning to TRBD1. The CDR3 spans 15 residues. Trimming took 1 base from V and 5 from J; bases not matched to a gene: 4. Per the germline V gene, CDR1 is SGHTA and CDR2 is FQGTGA. CDR3 DNA: TGTGCCAGCAGCTTAAGGGGGACAGGGGAAACTGAAGCTTTCTTT. This gives the protein CASSLRGTGETEAFF.

The chain joins TRBV7-2 to TRBJ2-3; 10 bases are a match to TRBD2. Germline CDR1 and CDR2: SGHTA and FQGNSA. The V gene end was trimmed by 5 bases and the J gene end by 2 bases; junction bases not matched to a gene: 4. The CDR3 extends over 15 amino acids. The CDR3 DNA reads TGTGCCAGCAGCCCTAGCGGGGGCCCCACAGATACGCAGTATTTT. The encoded protein is CASSPSGGPTDTQYF.

The chain has TRBV11-2 and TRBJ2-1; 9 bases map to TRBD1. J lost 7 bases, V lost 1 base, and 8 bases had no gene match. CDR3 length: 16 amino acids. Germline CDR1 is SGHAT and CDR2 is FQNNGV. This CDR3 reads CASSLASPGQGNEQFF. CDR3 coding DNA: TGTGCCAGCAGCTTAGCTTCCCCGGGACAGGGTAATGAGCAGTTCTTC.

This clone appeared once. The J gene is TRBJ2-2, the V gene TRBV9, with 8 bases that match TRBD2. This CDR3 comprises 15 residues. Germline CDR1 is SGDLS and CDR2 is YYNGEE. V was pared by 4 bases and J by 5 bases, with 7 bases of the junction left unmatched. The CDR3 DNA reads TGTGCCAGCAGCCCTACTAGCGGCTCAACCGGGGAGCTGTTTTTT. Protein product: CASSPTSGSTGELFF.

This rearrangement joins TRBV27 to TRBJ2-7; 7 positions match TRBD1. This CDR3 region has 13 residues. The V gene's germline CDR1 is MNHEY and CDR2 SMNVEV (reference sequence). The V segment lost 6 bases and the J segment 0 bases; nucleotides outside the gene matches: 2. CDR3: CASRQGTSYEQYF. CDR3 bases: TGTGCCAGCAGACAGGGGACCTCCTACGAGCAGTACTTC.

The gene calls are TRBV4-1 and TRBJ2-3, with TRBD1 identical over 11 bases. Trimming cost V 9 bases and J 2 bases; bases outside gene matches: 1. The CDR3 loop spans 13 amino acids. The germline gives CDR1 MGHRA, CDR2 YSYEKL. The CDR3, as DNA: TGCGCCAGTGGACAGGGGGCCACAGATACGCAGTATTTT. It translates to CASGQGATDTQYF.

The chain recombines TRBV5-6 with TRBJ2-3; a possible D gene is TRBD1 (5 bases). Germline V lookup: CDR1 SGHDT, CDR2 YYEEEE. The CDR3 totals 13 residues. Trimming stripped 2 bases from V and 6 bases from J, with 10 bases between. The CDR3 is CASSFPGMDTQYF. The CDR3 region has the DNA TGTGCCAGCAGCTTCCCAGGGATGGATACGCAGTATTTT. Drawing the rest from reference TRBV5-6 and TRBJ2-3, the complete variable domain is DAGVTQSPTHLIKTRGQQVTLRCSPKSGHDTVSWYQQALGQGPQFIFQYYEEEERQRGNFPDRFSGHQFPNYSSELNVNALLLGDSALYLCASSFPGMDTQYFGPGTRLTVL.

The chain joins TRBV7-8 to TRBJ1-1; TRBD1 agrees at 7 bases. The germline gives CDR1 SGHVS, CDR2 FQNEAQ. Trimming took 6 bases from V and 1 from J; bases not matched to a gene: 14. This CDR3 comprises 17 residues. The CDR3 nucleotides are TGTGCCAGCAGAAACAGGGGCGGCCTGTCAGCGAACACTGAAGCTTTCTTT. It is translated as CASRNRGGLSANTEAFF.

This clone is a singleton in its sample. The rearrangement joins TRBV5-1 to TRBJ2-1, with TRBD2 identical over 11 bases. Germline values: CDR1 SGHRS, CDR2 YFSETQ. The trim removed 4 bases at V and 3 bases at J, leaving 3 bases unmatched. CDR3 length equals 15 residues. CDR3 sequence reads: CASSATSGIYNEQFF. CDR3 nucleotides: TGCGCCAGCAGCGCGACTAGCGGGATCTACAATGAGCAGTTCTTC.

J is TRBJ2-5 and V is TRBV12-5, with TRBD2 matching over 7 bases. The J call is doubtful: the DNA matches TRBJ2-7 better. Per the germline V gene, CDR1 is LGHNT and CDR2 is FRNRAP. CDR3 length equals 15 residues. The CDR3 here is CASGLIAGGSYEQYF. In DNA form, the CDR3 reads TGTGCTAGTGGTTTGATAGCGGGTGGCTCCTACGAGCAGTACTTC.

This clone was counted between two and nine times. V usage is TRBV18 and J usage is TRBJ1-1, with D uncertain. The CDR3 totals 13 residues. Per the germline V gene, CDR1 is KGHSH and CDR2 is LQKENI. Between the trimmed V and J ends, which lost 0 bases and 0 bases, there was a span of 2 bases. The CDR3 loop reads CASSPPVNTEAFF. The CDR3 DNA is TGTGCCAGCTCACCACCCGTGAACACTGAAGCTTTCTTT.

This chain links TRBV19 with TRBJ2-1, with 16 bases aligning to TRBD2. Germline trimming cut 5 bases from V and 4 bases from J; bases unmatched to any gene: 2. This CDR3 is 16 amino acids long. Germline CDR1 and CDR2: LNHDA and SQIVND (reference sequence). Here the CDR3 DNA reads TGTGCCAGTAGTGAGGGACTAGCGGGGGGGTACAATGAGCAGTTCTTC. It codes for CASSEGLAGGYNEQFF.

The table lists this clone with a count of one. This sequence joins TRBV9 and TRBJ2-1; perhaps TRBD2 as D (5 bases). The CDR3 is 14 amino acids. V dropped 1 base and J dropped 1 base, with 6 bases sitting between them. Germline V gene sequence: CDR1 SGDLS, CDR2 YYNGEE. CDR3: CASSVSGSYNEQFF. CDR3 DNA sequence: TGTGCCAGCAGCGTAAGCGGTTCCTACAATGAGCAGTTCTTC.